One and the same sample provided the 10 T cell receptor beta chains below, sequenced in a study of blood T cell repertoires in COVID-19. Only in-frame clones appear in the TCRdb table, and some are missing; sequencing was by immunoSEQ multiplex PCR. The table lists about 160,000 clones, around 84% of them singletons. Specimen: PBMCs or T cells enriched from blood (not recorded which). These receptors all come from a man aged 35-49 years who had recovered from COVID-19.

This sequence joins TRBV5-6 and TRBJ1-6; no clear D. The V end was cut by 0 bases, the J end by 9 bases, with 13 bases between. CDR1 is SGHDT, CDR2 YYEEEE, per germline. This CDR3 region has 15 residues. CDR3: CASSLADSVRSPLHF. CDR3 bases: TGTGCCAGCAGCTTGGCCGACTCGGTACGTTCACCCCTCCACTTT.

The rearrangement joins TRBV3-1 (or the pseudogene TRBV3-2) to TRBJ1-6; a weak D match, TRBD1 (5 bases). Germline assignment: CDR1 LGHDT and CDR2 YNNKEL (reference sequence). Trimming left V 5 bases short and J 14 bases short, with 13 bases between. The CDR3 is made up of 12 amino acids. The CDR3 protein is CASSGGGESLHF. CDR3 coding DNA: TGTGCCAGCAGCGGAGGAGGGGAATCCCTCCACTTT.

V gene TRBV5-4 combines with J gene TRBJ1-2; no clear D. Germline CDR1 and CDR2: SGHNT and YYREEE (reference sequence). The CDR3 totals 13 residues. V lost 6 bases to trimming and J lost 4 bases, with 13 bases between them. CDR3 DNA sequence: TGTGCCAGCATCGGACCTGGGAGCTATGGCTACACCTTC. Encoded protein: CASIGPGSYGYTF. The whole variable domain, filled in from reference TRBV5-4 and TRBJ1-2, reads ETGVTQSPTHLIKTRGQQVTLRCSSQSGHNTVSWYQQALGQGPQFIFQYYREEENGRGNFPPRFSGLQFPNYSSELNVNALELDDSALYLCASIGPGSYGYTFGSGTRLTVV.

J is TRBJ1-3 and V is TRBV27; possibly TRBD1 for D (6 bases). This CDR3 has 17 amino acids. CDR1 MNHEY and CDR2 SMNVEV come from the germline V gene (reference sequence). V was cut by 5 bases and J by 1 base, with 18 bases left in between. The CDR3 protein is CASSPSPLRGSGNTIYF. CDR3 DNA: TGTGCCAGCAGTCCCTCCCCTCTTAGGGGGTCTGGAAACACCATATATTTT.

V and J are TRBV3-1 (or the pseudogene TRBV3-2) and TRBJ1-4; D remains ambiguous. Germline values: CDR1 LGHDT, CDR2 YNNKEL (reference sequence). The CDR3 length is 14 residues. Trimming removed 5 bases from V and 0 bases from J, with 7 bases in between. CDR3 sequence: CASSDRTTNEKLFF. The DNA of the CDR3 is TGTGCCAGCAGCGATAGAACAACTAATGAAAAACTGTTTTTT.

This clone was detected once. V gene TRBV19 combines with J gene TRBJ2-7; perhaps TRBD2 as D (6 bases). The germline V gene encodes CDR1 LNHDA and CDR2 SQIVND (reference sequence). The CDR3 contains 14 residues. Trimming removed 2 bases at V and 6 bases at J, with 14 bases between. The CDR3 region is CASSISAGSGEQYF. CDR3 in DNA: TGTGCCAGTAGTATAAGTGCGGGGTCGGGCGAGCAGTACTTC. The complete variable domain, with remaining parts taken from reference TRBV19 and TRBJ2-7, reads DGGITQSPKYLFRKEGQNVTLSCEQNLNHDAMYWYRQDPGQGLRLIYYSQIVNDFQKGDIAEGYSVSREKKESFPLTVTSAQKNPTAFYLCASSISAGSGEQYFGPGTRLTVT.

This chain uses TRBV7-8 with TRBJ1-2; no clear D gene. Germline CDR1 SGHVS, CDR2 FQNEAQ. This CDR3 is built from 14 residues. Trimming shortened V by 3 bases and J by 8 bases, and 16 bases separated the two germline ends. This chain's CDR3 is CASSFSDRSGGYTF. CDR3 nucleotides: TGTGCCAGCAGCTTTTCAGACCGTTCCGGGGGCTACACCTTC.

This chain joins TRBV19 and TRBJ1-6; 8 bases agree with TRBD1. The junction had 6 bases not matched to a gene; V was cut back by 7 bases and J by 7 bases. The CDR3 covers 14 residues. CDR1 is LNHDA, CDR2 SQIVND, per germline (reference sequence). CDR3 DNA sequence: TGTGCCAGTAAGGACCGACAGGGGAATTCACCCCTCCACTTT. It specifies CASKDRQGNSPLHF.

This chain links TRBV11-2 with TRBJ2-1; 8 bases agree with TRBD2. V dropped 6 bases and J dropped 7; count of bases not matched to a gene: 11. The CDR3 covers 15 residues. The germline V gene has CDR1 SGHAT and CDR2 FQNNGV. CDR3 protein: CASSSRGGGGNEQFF. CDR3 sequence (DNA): TGTGCCAGCAGTTCCCGGGGGGGTGGCGGTAATGAGCAGTTCTTC.

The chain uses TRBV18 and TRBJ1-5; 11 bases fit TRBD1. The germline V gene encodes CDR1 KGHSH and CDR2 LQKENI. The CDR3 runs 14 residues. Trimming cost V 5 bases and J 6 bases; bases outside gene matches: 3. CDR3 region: CASSEGTGGQPQHF. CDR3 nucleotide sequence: TGTGCCAGCTCAGAGGGGACAGGGGGTCAGCCCCAGCATTTT.